The sequence of this T cell receptor (beta chain) was determined in a study of blood T cell repertoires in COVID-19. Across the whole study: Acute and convalescent COVID-19 specimens originated in the United States, Italy and Spain. The analysed material was cDNA or gDNA that came from T cells, B-cell-depleted T cells, or PBMCs.

In the authors' workflow: Cell counts per sample came from amplifying reference gene primers. Assay used: immunoSEQ multiplex PCR; TCRdb lists only in-frame clones, some missing. The V and J calls and clone size come from that table; D and trimming were worked out from the DNA. The sample lists about 62,000 clones, about 87% occurring once. The sequence came from a man aged 65-85 years with acute or convalescent COVID-19. The specimen sequenced was peripheral blood.

CDR3 in DNA: TGTGCCAGCAGCTTAGGCCTCTTGAGAGCTTTCTTT. Its protein is CASSLGLLRAFF. The chain is built from TRBV7-9 and TRBJ1-1, with D uncertain. This CDR3 has 12 amino acids. Germline CDR1 and CDR2: SEHNR and FQNEAQ (reference sequence). V dropped 1 base and J dropped 10 bases, with 10 bases sitting between them.